This T cell receptor beta chain was captured by sequencing in a study of cytomegalovirus exposure and HLA in healthy donors. Overall study results and limits: A later analysis, which compared TCR beta chains of equal frequency, found the HLA-associated ones more clonally expanded. Later, TCR association rates were found to vary by HLA locus, highest for DRB1 and lowest for HLA-C. Data from an earlier analysis indicated that most TCR beta V segments were productive either about 90% or about 30% of the time.

This clone has a handful of counts. As yet, its antigen is unknown. The CDR3 consists of 15 residues. V lost 3 bases to trimming and J lost 1 base; unmatched junction nucleotides: 7. The germline V gene encodes CDR1 SQVTM and CDR2 ANQGSEA. Primers: 60 Vbeta forward and 13 Jbeta reverse. Using immunoSEQ multiplex PCR, the repertoire was profiled, and TCRdb retains in-frame clones only, with some absent. Of 120,000 to 150,000 clones listed, almost 80% are singletons. Healthy individuals who donated bone marrow served as the donors. This clonotype originated in a woman aged 40 to 55 in good health and CMV-seropositive. The chain carries TRBV29-1 and TRBJ2-3; TRBD1 aligns across 7 bases. Source material: PBMCs. The CDR3 region has the DNA TGCAGCGTTGAGCAAACAGGGGACGGCACAGATACGCAGTATTTT. This encodes CSVEQTGDGTDTQYF.